These T cell receptor beta chains were read from a single sample in a study of control samples from healthy donors and cancer patients. Data came from immunoSEQ multiplex PCR; TCRdb stores just in-frame clones and leaves some out. The top ten hold over 0.9% of the sample, which has roughly 160,000 clones, 96% seen once. The sequenced sample consisted of blood. Receptor source: a woman in her twenties or thirties in good health. Both conserved end residues are part of each CDR3. The D gene is left open where the match is weak. Clone sizes are given selectively: once, few, many, or a class where the clone is expanded.

d_call: TRBD1; clone_size: -; j_call: TRBJ2-3; v_call: TRBV4-2; cdr3_aa: CASSFYRGGGTDTQYF; cdr3_nt: TGTGCCAGCAGCTTCTACCGAGGGGGCGGGACAGATACGCAGTATTTT
d_call: -; clone_size: -; j_call: TRBJ2-7; v_call: TRBV9; cdr3_aa: CASSVEGSYEQYF; cdr3_nt: TGTGCCAGCAGCGTAGAGGGCTCCTACGAGCAGTACTTC
d_call: -; clone_size: -; j_call: TRBJ1-5; v_call: TRBV19; cdr3_aa: CASSIAREPNQDQHF; cdr3_nt: TGTGCCAGTAGTATTGCCAGGGAGCCTAATCAGGACCAGCATTTT
d_call: TRBD2; clone_size: -; j_call: TRBJ2-1; v_call: TRBV14; cdr3_aa: CASSHRSGSNSYNEQFF; cdr3_nt: TGTGCCAGCAGCCACCGGAGCGGGAGTAACTCCTACAATGAGCAGTTCTTC
d_call: TRBD2; clone_size: -; j_call: TRBJ2-3; v_call: TRBV3-1/TRBV3-2; cdr3_aa: CASSLRTSANTDTQYF; cdr3_nt: TGTGCCAGCAGCTTGCGGACTAGCGCTAACACAGATACGCAGTATTTT
d_call: -; clone_size: -; j_call: TRBJ2-7; v_call: TRBV5-4; cdr3_aa: CASSFGEPSYEQYF; cdr3_nt: TGTGCCAGCAGCTTCGGAGAACCCTCCTACGAGCAGTACTTC
d_call: -; clone_size: once; j_call: TRBJ1-5; v_call: TRBV28; cdr3_aa: CASSSTDGGNQPQHF; cdr3_nt: TGTGCCAGCAGTTCAACCGACGGAGGCAATCAGCCCCAGCATTTT
d_call: TRBD1; clone_size: -; j_call: TRBJ2-1; v_call: TRBV4-1; cdr3_aa: CASRHPGGYNEQFF; cdr3_nt: TGCGCCAGCAGGCATCCAGGGGGCTACAATGAGCAGTTCTTC
d_call: -; clone_size: -; j_call: TRBJ2-7; v_call: TRBV5-5; cdr3_aa: CASAGQWAISYEQYF; cdr3_nt: TGTGCCAGCGCTGGGCAGTGGGCGATCTCCTACGAGCAGTACTTC
d_call: TRBD1; clone_size: -; j_call: TRBJ1-5; v_call: TRBV7-2; cdr3_aa: CASSPQSGGSQPQHF; cdr3_nt: TGTGCCAGCAGCCCACAGTCAGGGGGGAGCCAGCCCCAGCATTTT
d_call: TRBD1; clone_size: -; j_call: TRBJ1-5; v_call: TRBV7-2; cdr3_aa: CASSSDRGHQPQHF; cdr3_nt: TGTGCCAGCAGCTCCGACAGGGGGCATCAGCCCCAGCATTTT
d_call: -; clone_size: once; j_call: TRBJ2-5; v_call: TRBV19; cdr3_aa: CASSPQGETQYF; cdr3_nt: TGTGCCAGTAGCCCCCAGGGAGAGACCCAGTACTTC
d_call: TRBD1; clone_size: -; j_call: TRBJ2-5; v_call: TRBV7-2; cdr3_aa: CASSLTYDRERETQYF; cdr3_nt: TGTGCCAGCAGCTTAACTTACGACAGGGAGAGAGAGACCCAGTACTTC